Many counts were recorded for the clone carrying this T cell receptor (beta chain). Antigen specificity is unknown. CDR1 is MNHEY and CDR2 is SVGAGI in the germline V gene. This CDR3 contains 15 residues. V dropped 10 bases and J dropped 3 bases, with 20 bases sitting between them. One entry per CDR3 protein, called by TCRdb with MiXCR from the 5' RACE reads. The sample has over 35,000 distinct CDR3 sequences, approximately 2.4% seen once; the top ten hold roughly an eighth. The sample belongs to a study of neurological immune-mediated disorders. Study findings and constraints: TCR-beta repertoires seemed private in all groups, with no expanded CDR3 amino acid sequences shared. There was no clinical or MRI feature that showed an association with the multiple sclerosis repertoire cluster.

This chain links TRBV6-5 with TRBJ2-3, with D tentatively TRBD1 (6 bases). Sequencing was carried out using PBMCs. This TCR was sampled from a man aged 25 to 40 with multiple sclerosis. The CDR3 is CATVPQGRNTDTQYF. CDR3 DNA sequence: TGTGCCACCGTACCCCAGGGGCGGAATACAGATACGCAGTATTTT.